Listed below are T cell receptor beta chains from one sample, sequenced in a study of shared clonotypes between healthy human individuals. TCRdb's table, derived via immunoSEQ multiplex PCR, lists solely in-frame clones and lacks some. The data show 190,000 or so clones, approximately 61% seen once. Sample: memory CD4+ T cells sorted from blood. These receptors were obtained from a man aged 25-40 years in good health. The CDR3 runs from the conserved cysteine through the conserved F or W. The D gene is left open where the match is weak. Clone size is given for some rows only: seen once, a few or many times, or a class if the clone is expanded.

D	J	size	V	length	CDR3	DNA
NA	TRBJ1-1	NA	TRBV7-8	13	CASSFNLNTEAFF	TGTGCCAGCAGCTTCAATTTGAACACTGAAGCTTTCTTT
NA	TRBJ2-5	NA	TRBV5-1	13	CASSPMGGETQYF	TGCGCCAGCAGCCCCATGGGGGGCGAGACCCAGTACTTC
TRBD2	TRBJ2-3	NA	TRBV5-1	16	CASSPGLAWSTDTQYF	TGCGCCAGCAGCCCCGGACTAGCGTGGAGCACAGATACGCAGTATTTT
NA	TRBJ1-4	few	TRBV4-2	16	CASSSSPGQTNEKLFF	TGTGCCAGCAGCTCATCCCCCGGACAGACTAATGAAAAACTGTTTTTT
TRBD2	TRBJ2-1	NA	TRBV11-3	16	CASSLVRGTHYNEQFF	TGTGCCAGCAGCTTAGTGCGGGGGACTCACTACAATGAGCAGTTCTTC
NA	TRBJ2-5	few	TRBV7-8	17	CASSLGLGRRAWETQYF	TGTGCCAGCAGCTTAGGTCTTGGGAGGCGGGCTTGGGAGACCCAGTACTTC
NA	TRBJ1-2	NA	TRBV6-1	13	CASSYTGGYGYTF	TGTGCCAGCAGTTATACGGGGGGGTATGGCTACACCTTC
NA	TRBJ1-1	NA	TRBV27	13	CASSSYRGTEAFF	TGTGCCAGCAGTTCCTACCGTGGCACTGAAGCTTTCTTT
NA	TRBJ2-3	few	TRBV7-2	15	CASSLAPGSTDTQYF	TGTGCCAGCAGCTTAGCCCCAGGGTCCACAGATACGCAGTATTTT
NA	TRBJ2-7	NA	TRBV2	13	CASSDGPYYEQYF	TGTGCCAGCAGTGACGGACCTTACTACGAGCAGTACTTC
NA	TRBJ1-5	NA	TRBV9	14	CARQGNGTNQPQHF	TGTGCCAGGCAGGGGAACGGAACCAATCAGCCCCAGCATTTT
NA	TRBJ2-2	NA	TRBV6-1	15	CASSRGRLNTGELFF	TGTGCCAGCAGTAGAGGACGGCTGAACACCGGGGAGCTGTTTTTT
NA	TRBJ2-7	NA	TRBV27	16	CASSLSGAISSGEQYF	TGTGCCAGCAGTTTATCCGGTGCGATCTCTTCGGGCGAGCAGTACTTC
NA	TRBJ1-1	NA	TRBV5-1	13	CASSFLGFTEAFF	TGCGCCAGCAGCTTTCTCGGGTTCACTGAAGCTTTCTTT
NA	TRBJ2-1	few	TRBV5-1	14	CASSFGLASDEQFF	TGCGCCAGCAGCTTTGGTCTAGCTTCCGATGAGCAGTTCTTC
NA	TRBJ2-5	NA	TRBV4-2	17	CASSRRGGDRSQETQYF	TGTGCCAGCAGCCGCCGTGGTGGGGACCGGTCACAAGAGACCCAGTACTTC
TRBD2	TRBJ2-2	few	TRBV7-2	15	CASSSSGSRTGELFF	TGTGCCAGCAGTTCGAGCGGGAGCCGGACCGGGGAGCTGTTTTTT
NA	TRBJ1-2	once	TRBV5-1	14	CASSSRTQNYGYTF	TGCGCCAGCAGCAGCCGGACACAAAACTATGGCTACACCTTC
NA	TRBJ1-5	NA	TRBV7-2	14	CASSLTVSNQPQHF	TGTGCCAGCAGTCTAACAGTTAGCAATCAGCCCCAGCATTTT
TRBD2	TRBJ2-5	NA	TRBV12-5	13	CASEGSGRGTQYF	TGTGCTAGTGAAGGGTCAGGGAGGGGGACCCAGTACTTC
NA	TRBJ2-7	NA	TRBV10-2	15	CASSEARGVSHEQYF	TGCGCCAGCAGTGAGGCCAGGGGGGTTTCTCACGAGCAGTACTTC
NA	TRBJ2-6	few	TRBV6-1	13	CTTDSSGANVLTF	TGCACCACCGACAGCTCTGGGGCCAACGTCCTGACTTTC
NA	TRBJ1-5	NA	TRBV10-3	15	CAISESENSNQPQHF	TGTGCCATCAGTGAGTCGGAAAATAGCAATCAGCCCCAGCATTTT
NA	TRBJ1-4	NA	TRBV11-3	15	CASSLYQGLNEKLFF	TGTGCCAGCAGCTTGTATCAGGGGTTAAATGAAAAACTGTTTTTT
TRBD2	TRBJ2-2	NA	TRBV2	14	CASRGLAGIGELFF	TGTGCCAGCAGAGGACTAGCGGGAATCGGGGAGCTGTTTTTT
NA	TRBJ2-1	few	TRBV5-1	11	CASSLRGEQFF	TGCGCCAGCAGCTTACGTGGGGAGCAGTTCTTC
NA	TRBJ2-1	NA	TRBV6-1	18	CASSGGQVGAGIYNEQFF	TGTGCCAGCAGTGGGGGACAGGTCGGAGCGGGAATCTACAATGAGCAGTTCTTC
NA	TRBJ1-4	once	TRBV6-1	13	CASSRDSHEKLFF	TGTGCCAGCAGTAGAGACAGTCATGAAAAACTGTTTTTT
NA	TRBJ2-3	few	TRBV5-4	14	CASSPTGDEDTQYF	TGTGCCAGCAGCCCCACCGGGGACGAAGATACGCAGTATTTT
NA	TRBJ1-5	few	TRBV15	13	CATSRGVGQPQHF	TGTGCCACCAGCAGAGGTGTGGGTCAGCCCCAGCATTTT
TRBD2	TRBJ2-1	NA	TRBV10-3	15	CAIKTSSGTGNEQFF	TGTGCCATCAAAACTTCTAGCGGGACTGGCAATGAGCAGTTCTTC
NA	TRBJ2-2	NA	TRBV5-4	16	CASSRRVGGNTGELFF	TGTGCCAGCAGCCGCCGGGTCGGCGGGAACACCGGGGAGCTGTTTTTT
NA	TRBJ2-3	NA	TRBV5-1	16	CASSLAGHETTDTQYF	TGCGCCAGCAGCTTAGCCGGGCATGAAACCACAGATACGCAGTATTTT
TRBD2	TRBJ2-3	NA	TRBV11-1	15	CASSLRLAGVDTQYF	TGTGCCAGCAGCTTGAGACTAGCGGGTGTGGATACGCAGTATTTT
TRBD2	TRBJ2-7	NA	TRBV18	16	CASSRILAGSSYEQYF	TGTGCCAGCTCACGTATACTAGCGGGAAGCTCCTACGAGCAGTACTTC
NA	TRBJ2-7	few	TRBV7-8	12	CASSLGFLEQYF	TGTGCCAGCAGCTTAGGGTTTCTCGAGCAGTACTTC
TRBD1	TRBJ1-2	NA	TRBV25-1	16	CASSEFGDRGLYGYTF	TGTGCCAGCAGTGAATTCGGCGACAGGGGGCTCTATGGCTACACCTTC
NA	TRBJ2-3	NA	TRBV10-3	11	CATTASDTQYF	TGTGCCACGACTGCCTCCGATACGCAGTATTTT
TRBD1	TRBJ2-5	once	TRBV2	14	CASAIQGSFKAQYF	TGTGCCAGCGCCATACAGGGGTCTTTTAAGGCCCAGTACTTC
TRBD1	TRBJ1-1	NA	TRBV25-1	14	CASSSLTGMPEAFF	TGTGCCAGCAGCTCTTTGACAGGGATGCCTGAAGCTTTCTTT
NA	TRBJ2-2	NA	TRBV28	16	CASSLNRLVNTGELFF	TGTGCCAGCAGTTTAAATAGGCTGGTTAACACCGGGGAGCTGTTTTTT
NA	TRBJ2-7	medium-sized	TRBV5-4	12	CASSLSGYEQYF	TGTGCCAGCAGCTTGAGTGGGTACGAGCAGTACTTC
NA	TRBJ1-5	few	TRBV10-2	11	CASGSEQPQHF	TGCGCCAGCGGCAGTGAACAGCCCCAGCATTTT
NA	TRBJ2-5	many	TRBV15	14	CATSRGGDWGTQYF	TGTGCCACCAGCAGAGGAGGGGATTGGGGGACCCAGTACTTC
NA	TRBJ1-2	few	TRBV27	16	CASRPEGRGEGYGYTF	TGTGCCAGCAGGCCGGAGGGCAGGGGAGAGGGCTATGGCTACACCTTC
NA	TRBJ2-7	NA	TRBV27	15	CASSLHPQFPHEQYF	TGTGCCAGCAGTTTACACCCTCAATTCCCTCACGAGCAGTACTTC
TRBD2	TRBJ2-3	NA	TRBV5-4	16	CASSLRLAGPTDTQYF	TGTGCCAGCAGCTTAAGACTAGCGGGGCCGACAGATACGCAGTATTTT
NA	TRBJ2-7	NA	TRBV11-2	16	CASSFYADVSVSEQYF	TGTGCCAGCAGCTTTTATGCGGACGTGTCTGTATCCGAGCAGTACTTC
NA	TRBJ2-2	NA	TRBV2	15	CASNGPTVNTGELFF	TGTGCCAGCAACGGGCCGACAGTAAACACCGGGGAGCTGTTTTTT
TRBD1	TRBJ2-7	once	TRBV11-2	14	CASSLTGKTYEQYF	TGTGCCAGCAGCTTGACAGGGAAAACCTACGAGCAGTACTTC
NA	TRBJ2-3	once	TRBV18	16	CASSQYPGQGTDTQYF	TGTGCCAGCTCACAATATCCGGGACAAGGCACAGATACGCAGTATTTT
TRBD2	TRBJ2-7	NA	TRBV5-1	16	CASSLTQAGESYEQYF	TGCGCCAGCAGCTTGACACAAGCGGGAGAGAGCTACGAGCAGTACTTC
NA	TRBJ2-3	once	TRBV7-3	14	CASSARRDPDTQYF	TGTGCCAGCAGCGCCCGGAGAGACCCAGATACGCAGTATTTT
NA	TRBJ2-5	NA	TRBV6-5	14	CASSYRDGQETQYF	TGTGCCAGCAGTTACAGGGATGGCCAAGAGACCCAGTACTTC
TRBD2	TRBJ2-5	NA	TRBV7-9	15	CASSRLAANQETQYF	TGTGCCAGCAGCCGACTAGCGGCAAATCAAGAGACCCAGTACTTC
NA	TRBJ2-7	NA	TRBV5-1	15	CASSMEFSVRGEQYF	TGCGCCAGCAGCATGGAATTTAGTGTGCGGGGCGAGCAGTACTTC